This T cell receptor (beta chain) emerged from a study of regulatory T cells in long-lasting Graves disease. On the study more broadly: With positive TSH receptor antibodies and over 5 years of antithyroid drugs, Graves' disease was considered persistent.

Time point noted: persistent/refractory GD, antithyroid drugs over 5 years with positive TRAb. Preparation of the TCR library used RNA extracted from PBMCs. This clonotype was observed a handful of times. Its antigen is currently unknown. This CDR3 has 13 residues. The V end was cut by 0 bases, the J end by 7 bases, with 12 bases between. Looked up from germline, CDR1 is DFQATT and CDR2 is SNEGSKA (reference sequence). Study-level points and caveats: The study found lower TCR diversity in persistent Graves' patients than in newly diagnosed ones. What was studied was peripheral blood only, and not thyroid tissue. Persistent disease was associated with favored TRBV28 usage and with favored use of TRBJ1-2 and TRBJ2-5.

Construction of TCR beta libraries relied on iRepertoire HTBI primers and on Arm-PCR targeting CDR3 regions. TCRdb ran MiXCR on the multiplex PCR reads and lists one entry per CDR3 protein. The sample shows about 460,000 distinct CDR3 sequences, about 22% of them seen only once. The sample was peripheral blood mononuclear cells (PBMCs), taken when the disease was refractory, from a patient treated with antithyroid drugs. This TCR was recovered from a female donor with Graves disease. The chain combines TRBV20-1 with TRBJ1-2, with D tentatively TRBD1 (6 bases). The CDR3 sequence: CSARELGGFGYTF. The CDR3 DNA sequence: TGCAGTGCTAGAGAACTGGGGGGCTTTGGCTACACCTTC.